This T cell receptor (beta chain) is from a study of blood T cells in healthy people across ages. General study findings and limits: With donor CMV status unknown, expanded clonotype changes were possibly confounded.

CDR1 and CDR2 (germline): MGHDK, SYGVNS. The CDR3 spans 12 residues. V lost 7 bases to trimming and J lost 7 bases, with 13 bases between them. This clonotype has just a few counts. Its antigen is currently unknown. The authors ran a second PCR of about 7 to 11 cycles using a sample-barcoded 5' primer and a J-beta primer mix. The authors tagged each cDNA molecule using a template-switch adaptor with 12 random nucleotides. TCRdb recomputed calls from the 5' RACE reads with MiXCR, one row per CDR3 protein. The sample yields 630,000 or so distinct CDR3 sequences, about 30% seen once. The J gene is TRBJ1-2, the V gene TRBV25-1; D call uncertain. Sequencing input: blood. The receptor comes from a woman older than 75 in good health. CDR3 amino acids: CASTHAGTGYTF. As DNA, the CDR3 is TGTGCCAGCACCCACGCGGGAACTGGCTACACCTTC.